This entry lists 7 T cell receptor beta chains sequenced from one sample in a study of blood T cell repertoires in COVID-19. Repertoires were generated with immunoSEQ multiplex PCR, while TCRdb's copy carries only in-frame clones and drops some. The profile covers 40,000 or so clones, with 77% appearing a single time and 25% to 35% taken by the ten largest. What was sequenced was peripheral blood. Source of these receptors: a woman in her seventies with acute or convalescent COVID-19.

The CDR3 reads CASTLQGVPPLHF. The CDR3 DNA sequence: TGTGCCAGCACGCTACAGGGCGTACCACCCCTCCACTTT. This chain joins TRBV6-6 and TRBJ1-6; possible D gene TRBD1, 6 bases. Trimming left V 7 bases short and J 11 bases short, with 15 bases between. CDR3 length: 13 residues. Per germline, CDR1 MNHNY and CDR2 SVGAGI (reference sequence).

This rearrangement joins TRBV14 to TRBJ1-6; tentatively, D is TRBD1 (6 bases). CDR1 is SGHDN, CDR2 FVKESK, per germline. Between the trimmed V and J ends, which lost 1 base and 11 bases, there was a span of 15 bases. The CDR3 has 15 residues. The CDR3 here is CASSQAGAARAPLHF. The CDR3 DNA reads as TGTGCCAGCAGCCAAGCAGGGGCCGCCCGGGCACCCCTCCACTTT.

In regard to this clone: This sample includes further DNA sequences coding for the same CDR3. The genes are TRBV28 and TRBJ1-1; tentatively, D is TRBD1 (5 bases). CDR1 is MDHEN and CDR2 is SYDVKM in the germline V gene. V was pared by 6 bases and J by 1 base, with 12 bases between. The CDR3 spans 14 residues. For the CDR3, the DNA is TGTGCCAGCAGCTTCCCAGACAGGAACACTGAAGCTTTCTTT. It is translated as CASSFPDRNTEAFF.

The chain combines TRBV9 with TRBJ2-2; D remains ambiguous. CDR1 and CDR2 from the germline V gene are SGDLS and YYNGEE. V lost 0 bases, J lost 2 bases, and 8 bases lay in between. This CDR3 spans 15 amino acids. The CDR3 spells CASSVAVKNTGELFF. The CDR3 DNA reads TGTGCCAGCAGCGTAGCGGTAAAAAACACCGGGGAGCTGTTTTTT.

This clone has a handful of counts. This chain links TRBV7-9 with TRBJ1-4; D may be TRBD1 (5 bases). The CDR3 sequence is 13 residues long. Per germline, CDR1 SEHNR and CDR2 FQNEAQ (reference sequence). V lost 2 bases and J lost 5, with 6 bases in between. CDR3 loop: CASSLYRNEKLFF. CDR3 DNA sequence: TGTGCCAGCAGCTTATACAGGAATGAAAAACTGTTTTTT.

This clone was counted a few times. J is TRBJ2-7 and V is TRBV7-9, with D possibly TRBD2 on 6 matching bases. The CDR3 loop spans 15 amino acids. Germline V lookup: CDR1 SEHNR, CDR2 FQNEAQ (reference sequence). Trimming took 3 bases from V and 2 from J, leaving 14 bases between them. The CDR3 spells CASSFWRGGAYEQYF. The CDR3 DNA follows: TGTGCCAGCAGCTTTTGGAGAGGAGGGGCCTACGAGCAGTACTTC.

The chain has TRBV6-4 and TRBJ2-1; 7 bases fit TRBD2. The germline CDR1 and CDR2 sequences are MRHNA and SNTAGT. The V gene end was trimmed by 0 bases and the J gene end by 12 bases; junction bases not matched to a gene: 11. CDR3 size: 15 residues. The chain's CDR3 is CASSDSGGGTMTQFF. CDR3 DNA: TGTGCCAGCAGTGACTCAGGCGGGGGTACAATGACGCAGTTCTTC.